The sequence of this T cell receptor (beta chain) was determined in a study of T cell responses to AZD1222 COVID-19 vaccine. Whole-study results and caveats: Among vaccine-associated CD4 TCRs, coverage spanned spike, with dominance at 160-218 and 743-854.

The germline V gene encodes CDR1 MNHEY and CDR2 SVGEGT. The CDR3 extends over 17 amino acids. Trimming stripped 2 bases from V and 0 bases from J, with 14 bases between. The protocol was immunoSEQ multiplex PCR, while the TCRdb copy is restricted to in-frame clones and leaves out a portion. The table has 150,000 to 200,000 clones, 94% seen once; the top ten hold roughly 9.2%. With respect to this clone: Its antigen is not identified.

The sample was peripheral blood, taken on day 0 of AZD1222 vaccination. The gene calls are TRBV6-2 or TRBV6-3 and TRBJ1-5, with D hard to call. This clonotype was sampled from an adult in good health. The CDR3 DNA follows: TGTGCCAGCAGTTACCCCAGACACCAATATAGCAATCAGCCCCAGCATTTT. It codes for CASSYPRHQYSNQPQHF.